One sample yielded the 14 T cell receptor beta chains listed below, sequenced in a study of tumor and adjacent non-tumor tissue in lung cancer. Three rounds of nested PCR, following a modified ARM-PCR protocol, produced the TCRbeta library. One entry per CDR3 protein results from TCRdb running MiXCR on the multiplex PCR reads. The table records roughly 48,000 distinct CDR3 sequences, roughly two thirds of them present only once. No cell sorting was done before RNA was extracted from the tissue. The normal lung tissue was taken more than 3 cm from the tumor edge. What was sequenced was distant non-tumor lung tissue. These TCRs come from a woman between 70 and 85 years old with non-small cell lung cancer.

Points on this clonotype: An end of the junction does not agree with germline; a read error may underlie this. The chain links TRBV6-1 to TRBJ2-2; the D call may be TRBD1 or TRBD2 (6 bases each). Looked up from germline, CDR1 is MNHNS and CDR2 is SASEGT. The CDR3 has 16 residues. The CDR3 DNA reads TGTGCCAGGAGTGGAAGAGGGGGGCGGACCACCGGGGAGCTGTTTTTT. As protein: CARSGRGGRTTGELFF.

Turning to this clonotype: The junction and the germline gene differ at one end; a read error may be behind it. The chain employs TRBV6-2 or TRBV6-3 and TRBJ2-3, with 12 bases lining up with TRBD2. CDR3 length equals 17 residues. The germline V gene encodes CDR1 MNHEY and CDR2 SVGEGT. CDR3 sequence: CASSSFSGLAGTDTQYF. In DNA form, the CDR3 reads TGTGCCAGTAGTTCCTTTTCCGGACTAGCGGGGACAGATACGCAGTATTTT.

Details on this clonotype: This may stem from a read error, because a much larger clone lies one nucleotide away. The rearrangement links TRBV7-9 to TRBJ2-5; no reliable D call. The CDR3 runs 14 residues. Germline lookup yields CDR1 SEHNR and CDR2 FQNEAQ (reference sequence). The CDR3 nucleotides read TGTGCCACCAGCTTAGAAGGCCTCCAAGAGACCCAGTACTTC. Encoded protein: CATSLEGLQETQYF.

This sequence joins TRBV2 and TRBJ2-7, with D tentatively TRBD1 (6 bases). CDR1 SNHLY and CDR2 FYNNEI come from the germline V gene. The CDR3 spans 14 residues. Between the trimmed V and J ends, which lost 0 bases and 1 base, there was a span of 7 bases. In DNA form, the CDR3 reads TGTGCCAGCAGTGAAGCGGACAGTTCCTACGAGCAGTACTTC. Residues: CASSEADSSYEQYF.

Of note for this clonotype: The conserved phenylalanine or tryptophan is not found at the CDR3 terminus, so this likely reflects a read error. The chain has TRBV5-4 and TRBJ2-7, with D unresolved. Looked up from germline, CDR1 is SGHNT and CDR2 is YYREEE (reference sequence). The CDR3 is 13 amino acids. CDR3 in DNA: TGTGGCAACAGCAACGAACTGGGAAACAGGCAGTACTAC. Amino acids: CGNSNELGNRQYY.

Regarding this clonotype: The CDR3 carries no conserved terminal phenylalanine or tryptophan, so it likely arises from a read error. The chain has TRBV7-8 and TRBJ1-1; D gene uncertain. The CDR3 length is 14 residues. V was clipped by 3 bases and J by 2 bases, with 10 bases between them. CDR1 is SGHVS and CDR2 is FQNEAQ in the germline V gene. DNA of the CDR3: TGTGCCAGCAGCTTGTCGACTGGAAACACTGAAGCTTTCTTA. Translated: CASSLSTGNTEAFL.

As concerns this clonotype: A read error may explain this, as a much larger clone is one base away. V is TRBV7-9 and J is TRBJ1-4; 8 bases match TRBD1. Germline values: CDR1 SEHNR, CDR2 FQNEAQ (reference sequence). This CDR3 spans 14 amino acids. CDR3 amino acids: CASGFGQGGEKLFF. The DNA of the CDR3 is TGTGCCAGCGGCTTCGGACAGGGAGGCGAAAAACTGTTTTTT.

By sample fraction, this clonotype is large. The CDR3 nucleotides read TGTGCCAGCAGTGCAAAGACAGGGGGCGTTAATCAGCCCCAGCATTTT. It translates to CASSAKTGGVNQPQHF. The chain combines TRBV12-3 or TRBV12-4 with TRBJ1-5; 10 bases are a match to TRBD1. J lost 4 bases, V lost 5 bases, and 8 bases had no gene match. The CDR3 contains 16 residues.

Worth noting for this clonotype: A read error may produce the germline difference seen at one junction end. The CDR3 spells CASSHRDRGPIDTQYF. CDR3 bases: TGTGCAAGCAGCCACCGGGACAGGGGGCCAATAGATACGCAGTATTTT. The chain joins TRBV7-6 to TRBJ2-3, with 12 bases identical to TRBD1. Per germline, CDR1 SGHVS and CDR2 FNYEAQ. CDR3 length: 16 amino acids.

J is TRBJ1-4 and V is TRBV5-1; 7 bases agree with TRBD1. There are 15 residues in the CDR3. The J segment lost 7 bases and the V segment lost 6 bases, leaving 12 bases of the junction unmatched. CDR1 and CDR2 (germline): SGHRS, YFSETQ. The CDR3 nucleotides read TGCGCCAGCAACTCGGGGGACAGCTCAAGTGAAAAACTGTTTTTT. Encoded protein: CASNSGDSSSEKLFF.

Points on this clonotype: A clone one base away is much larger, so this may be a read error. The chain employs TRBV28 and TRBJ1-6; D gene unclear. CDR1 is MDHEN and CDR2 is SYDVKM in the germline V gene. The germline V and J ends were trimmed by 7 bases and 14 bases, with 15 bases remaining between them. This CDR3 region has 12 residues. CDR3 coding DNA: TGTGCCAGCAATACTGGACCCAGGTCCCTCCACTTT. It is translated as CASNTGPRSLHF.

Worth noting for this clonotype: A much larger clone differs by one base, so this may be a read error. The V gene is TRBV6-1, the J gene TRBJ2-7, with 7 bases lining up with TRBD2. The CDR3 contains 13 residues. Germline V gene lookup returns CDR1 MNHNS and CDR2 SASEGT. The CDR3 is CASSEGGGARDRF. CDR3 DNA sequence: TGTGCCAGCAGTGAAGGGGGGGGAGCCCGGGATCGCTTC.

This clonotype was seen repeatedly, ten times or more. The chain couples TRBV6-1 to TRBJ1-3, with 7 bases fitting TRBD1. The CDR3 contains 14 residues. Trimming removed 6 bases from V and 3 bases from J; junction bases left unmatched: 5. Germline V gene lookup returns CDR1 MNHNS and CDR2 SASEGT. The DNA of the CDR3 is TGTGCCAGCAGAGGACAGGCAGGTGGAAACACCATATATTTT. The encoded protein is CASRGQAGGNTIYF.

Worth noting for this clonotype: A much larger clone is a single base away; this may be a read error. The V call is TRBV24-1, the J call TRBJ2-3; 8 nucleotides line up with TRBD2. Germline V gives CDR1 KGHDR, CDR2 SFDVKD. The CDR3 has 17 residues. The V gene end was trimmed by 4 bases and the J gene end by 5 bases; junction bases not matched to a gene: 13. The CDR3 sequence: CATSEWTSRSHGDTQYF. DNA of the CDR3: TGTGCCACCAGTGAATGGACTAGCAGGAGCCATGGAGATACGCAGTATTTT.